The source of this T cell receptor beta chain is a study of T-cell reconstitution after alpha-beta-depleted transplantation in children. Unique molecular identifiers were incorporated when the TCRbeta library was constructed. TCRdb ran MiXCR on the PCR reads and lists one entry per CDR3 protein. Here the sample spans 600,000 to 700,000 distinct CDR3 sequences, 16% being singletons. Ten or more counts support this clonotype. The ends lost 3 bases at V and 0 bases at J; junction bases unmatched: 5. The CDR3 has 15 residues. Per the germline V gene, CDR1 is DFQATT and CDR2 is SNEGSKA (reference sequence).

The source was PBMCs from the stem cell graft donor, collected from the stem cell graft. This TCR derives from a human donor who donated a stem cell graft to a child with acute myeloid leukemia. This rearrangement joins TRBV20-1 to TRBJ2-1; 7 nucleotides agree with TRBD1. CDR3 protein: CSASRGTVSYNEQFF. As DNA, the CDR3 is TGCAGTGCTAGTAGGGGGACAGTCTCCTACAATGAGCAGTTCTTC.